These 24 T cell receptor beta chains share one sample of origin, sequenced in a study of blood T cell repertoires in COVID-19. Clones were read by immunoSEQ multiplex PCR, and TCRdb kept only the in-frame ones, dropping some. Among 110,000 or so clones listed, 85% were seen once. Specimen: peripheral blood. Every receptor here comes from a human donor in a cohort sampled during active COVID-19.

The genes are TRBV5-4 and TRBJ2-1; 14 positions match TRBD2. Germline trimming cut 0 bases from V and 7 bases from J; bases unmatched to any gene: 9. Germline V gene sequence: CDR1 SGHNT, CDR2 YYREEE (reference sequence). There are 18 residues in the CDR3. The CDR3 here is CASSLDWTSGGPWNEQFF. For the CDR3, the DNA is TGTGCCAGCAGCTTGGACTGGACTAGCGGGGGGCCATGGAATGAGCAGTTCTTC. Combining the CDR3 with reference TRBV5-4 and TRBJ2-1 gives the whole variable domain ETGVTQSPTHLIKTRGQQVTLRCSSQSGHNTVSWYQQALGQGPQFIFQYYREEENGRGNFPPRFSGLQFPNYSSELNVNALELDDSALYLCASSLDWTSGGPWNEQFFGPGTRLTVL.

The rearrangement links TRBV6-1 to TRBJ2-7; D is unclear. Germline assignment: CDR1 MNHNS and CDR2 SASEGT. The CDR3 loop spans 13 amino acids. With 2 bases removed from V and 2 bases from J, the gap between germline ends came to 7 bases. Here the CDR3 reads CASSEYSTYEQYF. The CDR3 DNA reads as TGTGCCAGCAGTGAATACTCCACCTACGAGCAGTACTTC.

The J gene is TRBJ2-2, the V gene TRBV7-9, with TRBD1 identical over 9 bases. The junction had 6 bases not matched to a gene; V was cut back by 6 bases and J by 4 bases. Germline CDR1 and CDR2: SEHNR and FQNEAQ (reference sequence). This CDR3 region has 15 residues. The CDR3 is CASRPDRGSTGELFF. In DNA form, the CDR3 reads TGTGCCAGCAGACCGGACAGGGGAAGCACCGGGGAGCTGTTTTTT.

The CDR3 sequence is CSAPGQGDEQFF. CDR3 nucleotides: TGCAGCGCCCCGGGACAGGGTGATGAGCAGTTCTTC. The chain employs TRBV29-1 and TRBJ2-1; the match to TRBD1 covers 9 bases. V lost 7 bases, J lost 8 bases, and 6 bases stayed unmatched. The germline V gene encodes CDR1 SQVTM and CDR2 ANQGSEA. This CDR3 has 12 residues.

The chain is built from TRBV19 and TRBJ1-5, with D possibly TRBD1 on 5 matching bases. The CDR3 covers 13 residues. Germline lookup yields CDR1 LNHDA and CDR2 SQIVND (reference sequence). V lost 6 bases to trimming and J lost 5 bases, with 11 bases between them. The DNA of the CDR3 is TGTGCCAGTAGCCCAGACAGAGATCAGCCCCAGCATTTT. Translated: CASSPDRDQPQHF.

The chain is built from TRBV5-5 and TRBJ2-5; 10 nucleotides align to TRBD1. Germline V lookup: CDR1 SGHKS, CDR2 YYEKEE (reference sequence). With V trimmed by 2 bases and J by 5 bases, 6 bases remained unmatched. The CDR3 runs 15 residues. The CDR3, as DNA: TGTGCCAGCAGCTTCGGACAGGGGGACTGGGAGACCCAGTACTTC. It translates to CASSFGQGDWETQYF.

The rearrangement joins TRBV2 to TRBJ2-7, with TRBD2 identical over 12 bases. The V gene end was trimmed by 7 bases and the J gene end by 1 base; junction bases not matched to a gene: 2. CDR1 and CDR2 from the germline V gene are SNHLY and FYNNEI. This CDR3 comprises 14 residues. The CDR3 spells CASKLAGGSYEQYF. DNA for the CDR3: TGTGCCAGCAAACTAGCGGGGGGTTCCTACGAGCAGTACTTC.

The chain carries TRBV5-6 and TRBJ1-6; TRBD1 matches 8 bases. CDR1 and CDR2 from the germline V gene are SGHDT and YYEEEE. Trimming at V came to 1 base and at J to 6 bases, leaving 3 bases not matched to a gene. This CDR3 is 15 amino acids long. The CDR3 DNA reads as TGTGCCAGCAGCTTGAGGACAGGGACTAATTCACCCCTCCACTTT. It encodes CASSLRTGTNSPLHF.

A single count supports this clone. This chain uses TRBV6-5 with TRBJ1-5, with no clear D. This CDR3 region has 13 residues. Germline V CDR1 and CDR2: MNHEY, SVGAGI. With 5 bases removed from V and 4 bases from J, the gap between germline ends came to 9 bases. The CDR3, as DNA: TGTGCCAGCAGTCCCCGTACAAATCAGCCCCAGCATTTT. This translates into CASSPRTNQPQHF.

This sequence joins TRBV5-4 and TRBJ1-2; 10 bases align to TRBD1. V was clipped by 4 bases and J by 8 bases; unmatched bases: 5. This CDR3 contains 13 residues. Germline-derived CDR1 and CDR2 are SGHNT and YYREEE (reference sequence). CDR3 bases: TGTGCCAGCAGCCTTGACAGGGGGCTAGGCTACACCTTC. Translated: CASSLDRGLGYTF. The whole variable domain, remainder taken from reference TRBV5-4 and TRBJ1-2, is ETGVTQSPTHLIKTRGQQVTLRCSSQSGHNTVSWYQQALGQGPQFIFQYYREEENGRGNFPPRFSGLQFPNYSSELNVNALELDDSALYLCASSLDRGLGYTFGSGTRLTVV.

This clone occurred a few times. The chain couples TRBV6-6 to TRBJ2-1, with TRBD1 as a possible D gene (7 bases). V lost 7 bases, J lost 4 bases, and 11 bases lay in between. CDR3 size: 13 residues. CDR1 is MNHNY and CDR2 is SVGAGI in the germline V gene (reference sequence). CDR3 DNA: TGTGCCAGCACGACAGGGACTTACAATGAGCAGTTCTTC. Translating gives CASTTGTYNEQFF.

The gene calls are TRBV14 and TRBJ1-3, with D possibly being TRBD1 (6 bases). The CDR3 runs to 17 residues. Trimming left V 0 bases short and J 2 bases short, with 14 bases between. The germline CDR1 and CDR2 sequences are SGHDN and FVKESK. The CDR3 bases are TGTGCCAGCAGCCAAGATTCCCGGCGGGGGCCTGGAAACACCATATATTTT. This translates into CASSQDSRRGPGNTIYF.

This clone was detected once. The rearrangement uses TRBV24-1 and TRBJ2-1, with a possible D match to TRBD1 (6 bases). CDR3 size: 14 residues. V was cut by 12 bases and J by 7 bases, with 21 bases left in between. Germline V CDR1 and CDR2: KGHDR, SFDVKD. CDR3 residues: CASGGRGVDNEQFF. CDR3 DNA: TGTGCCTCCGGCGGCAGGGGTGTGGATAATGAGCAGTTCTTC.

The chain links TRBV30 to TRBJ1-2; TRBD1 is a possible D gene (5 bases). The CDR3 consists of 11 residues. Trimming left V 3 bases short and J 4 bases short, with 6 bases between. In germline, CDR1 is GTSNPN, CDR2 SVGIG (reference sequence). CDR3 sequence: CAWRGGYGYTF. The CDR3 DNA sequence: TGTGCCTGGAGGGGGGGCTATGGCTACACCTTC.

This chain links TRBV28 with TRBJ1-5; a weak D match, TRBD1 (5 bases). Trimming cost V 3 bases and J 0 bases, with 9 bases left between them. The CDR3 consists of 15 residues. Germline values: CDR1 MDHEN, CDR2 SYDVKM. CDR3 protein: CASSFAGYSNQPQHF. CDR3 nucleotide sequence: TGTGCCAGCAGTTTCGCAGGGTATAGCAATCAGCCCCAGCATTTT. Looking up the rest from reference TRBV28 and TRBJ1-5 gives the full variable domain: DVKVTQSSRYLVKRTGEKVFLECVQDMDHENMFWYRQDPGLGLRLIYFSYDVKMKEKGDIPEGYSVSREKKERFSLILESASTNQTSMYLCASSFAGYSNQPQHFGDGTRLSIL.

The V gene is TRBV24-1, the J gene TRBJ2-1; TRBD2 matches 8 bases. The CDR3 sequence is 13 residues long. From germline, CDR1 is KGHDR and CDR2 SFDVKD. Unmatched junction bases numbered 1, after V lost 10 bases and J lost 0 bases. For the CDR3, the DNA is TGTGCCACGGCGGGGGGCTCCTACAATGAGCAGTTCTTC. Its translation: CATAGGSYNEQFF.

The V gene is TRBV9, the J gene TRBJ2-1; D possibly corresponds to TRBD2 (5 bases). The V gene's germline CDR1 is SGDLS and CDR2 YYNGEE. The ends were cut back, 3 bases at V and 5 bases at J, with 9 bases in the middle. The CDR3 has 13 residues. In DNA form, the CDR3 reads TGTGCCAGCAGCGGGACCGGGGACAATGAGCAGTTCTTC. It is translated as CASSGTGDNEQFF.

The chain uses TRBV5-6 and TRBJ1-5, with D hard to call. The V end lost 4 bases, the J end lost 1 base, and 9 bases lay between the germline ends. Germline assignment: CDR1 SGHDT and CDR2 YYEEEE. This CDR3 is built from 14 residues. The CDR3 DNA is TGTGCCAGCAGCCTCGGACTAAGCAATCAGCCCCAGCATTTT. Amino acid sequence: CASSLGLSNQPQHF. The variable domain in full, completed from reference TRBV5-6 and TRBJ1-5, reads DAGVTQSPTHLIKTRGQQVTLRCSPKSGHDTVSWYQQALGQGPQFIFQYYEEEERQRGNFPDRFSGHQFPNYSSELNVNALLLGDSALYLCASSLGLSNQPQHFGDGTRLSIL.

The rearrangement joins TRBV11-2 to TRBJ2-7, with a possible D match to TRBD1 (5 bases). V gave up 0 bases and J gave up 3 bases, with 9 bases separating them. There are 14 residues in the CDR3. In germline, CDR1 is SGHAT, CDR2 FQNNGV. CDR3 in DNA: TGTGCCAGCAGCTTAGATCTGACAGTCTACGAGCAGTACTTC. Translated, it gives CASSLDLTVYEQYF.

This chain uses TRBV19 with TRBJ2-3; 7 bases line up with TRBD2. The V segment lost 5 bases and the J segment 2 bases; nucleotides outside the gene matches: 16. CDR1 and CDR2 (germline): LNHDA, SQIVND (reference sequence). This CDR3 comprises 18 residues. This CDR3 is CASSSGWRGKAYTDTQYF. In nucleotides, the CDR3 is TGTGCCAGTAGTTCGGGGTGGCGGGGGAAAGCATACACAGATACGCAGTATTTT.

This chain joins TRBV6-5 and TRBJ1-2; 10 bases fit TRBD1. The J segment lost 4 bases and the V segment lost 8 bases, leaving 7 bases of the junction unmatched. The CDR3 sequence is 14 residues long. Germline CDR1 MNHEY, CDR2 SVGAGI. The CDR3 bases are TGTGCCAGCCAGAGGGACAGGGGTTCCTATGGCTACACCTTC. Its translation is CASQRDRGSYGYTF.

CDR3 nucleotides: TGCAGCGTTGGGGGACACAGCTCCTACAATGAGCAGTTCTTC. Protein sequence: CSVGGHSSYNEQFF. V is TRBV29-1 and J is TRBJ2-1; D is possibly TRBD1 (6 bases). The CDR3 runs 14 residues. The germline V gene encodes CDR1 SQVTM and CDR2 ANQGSEA. V shed 4 bases and J shed 0 bases, with 10 bases lying between them.

The rearrangement uses TRBV10-1 and TRBJ2-2; 11 bases are shared with TRBD1. CDR3 length: 14 residues. The V and J ends lost 8 bases and 4 bases, in that order; junction bases with no gene match: 3. Germline V gene data show CDR1 as WNHNN and CDR2 as SYGVQD (reference sequence). CDR3 in DNA: TGCGCCAGCTCCGGGACAGGGGGCACCGGGGAGCTGTTTTTT. It specifies CASSGTGGTGELFF.

A note on this clone: An end of the junction differs from the germline gene, which may be a read error. This chain uses TRBV12-3 or TRBV12-4 with TRBJ1-3; tentatively, D is TRBD1 (5 bases). This CDR3 comprises 12 residues. CDR3 loop: CASSFAAAGPDF. The CDR3 region has the DNA TGTGCCAGCAGTTTCGCTGCCGCGGGACCCGATTTT.